This TCR beta chain was retrieved from a study of CXCR3-negative and CXCR3-positive naive CD8 T cells. The study's findings and limits: Naive cells positive for CXCR3 carried more hydrophobic TRB CDR3s than CXCR3-negative ones. Comparison of naive subsets found surface CD5 to be comparable, and TCR strength was inferred on the basis of TRB CDR3 properties. Similar TRBV-TRBJ usage characterized naive CXCR3-negative and CXCR3-positive cells; memory cells differed.

The TRB cDNA libraries were prepared by 5' RACE with UMI labels. TCRdb re-called the 5' RACE reads; one entry per CDR3 protein, DNA not given. The listing records tens of thousands of distinct CDR3 sequences. The germline V gene has CDR1 SGHTA and CDR2 FQGNSA. This CDR3 is built from 17 residues. Sorts that each held over 250,000 cells were run in triplicate for every CD8+ T cell subset. Naive CD8+ T cells carried a CD45RO-CCR7+CD27+CD95- phenotype. As for this clonotype: Its antigen is currently unknown.

The receptor was isolated from a human donor in good health. Some clones in this sample may be carry-over from other donors' samples. The gene calls are TRBV7-2 and TRBJ1-1; no DNA is available, so the TRBD1 call from TCRdb remains unchecked. Specimen: naive CXCR3+ CD8+ T cells from blood. Documented subset: CD45RO-CCR7+CD27+CD95- naive CD8+ T cells expressing CXCR3 (TNR3+). The chain's CDR3 is CASSLGQGRYFNTEAFF.